Detailed here is one T cell receptor (beta chain). The antigen is not known. This sample stems from a study of T cell responses to AZD1222 COVID-19 vaccine. Study outcomes and limitations: Reportedly, close to half of spike-specific TCRs are directed against unmutated variant regions. At baseline, just five to seven AZD1222 recipients tested seropositive. The donor cohort was predominantly white British with a female majority, and clonal diversity may have been underestimated.

Profiled with immunoSEQ multiplex PCR; TCRdb holds only in-frame clones, not every one. This sample has 100,000 to 120,000 clones; around 83% occur once, and the top ten carry 3% to 4%. This CDR3 is built from 16 residues. Germline V gives CDR1 SGHDT, CDR2 YYEEEE. The junction had 7 bases not matched to a gene; V was cut back by 4 bases and J by 5 bases. The gene calls are TRBV5-6 and TRBJ2-2; 11 bases line up with TRBD1. The TCR comes from an adult in good health. The sample here was peripheral blood, taken on day 0 of AZD1222 vaccination. This CDR3 reads CASSGGQGAQTGELFF. The CDR3 region has the DNA TGTGCCAGCAGCGGAGGACAGGGGGCGCAGACCGGGGAGCTGTTTTTT.